The clone carrying this T cell receptor (beta chain) appeared a single time. This record comes from a study of shared clonotypes between healthy human individuals. Donors comprised only Caucasian adults living in Nashville, Tennessee. TCRdb keeps only in-frame clones here, not all; method: immunoSEQ multiplex PCR. The data show about 1.1 million clones, around 82% seen once. This TCR came from a man younger than 35 in good health. Some clones in this sample may be carry-over from other donors' samples. Sample: memory CD4+ T cells from PBMCs. Stated subset: CD45RA-negative fraction.

CDR3 nucleotide sequence: TGTGCCAGCAAAGACAGCCTAGTGCGTGGAAACACCATATATTTT. Amino acids: CASKDSLVRGNTIYF. The rearrangement links TRBV27 to TRBJ1-3; D perhaps matches TRBD1 (5 bases). Trimming shortened V by 7 bases and J by 3 bases, and 16 bases separated the two germline ends. Germline CDR1 is MNHEY and CDR2 is SMNVEV (reference sequence). CDR3 size: 15 residues.